This T cell receptor beta chain came from a study of blood T cell repertoires in COVID-19. Overall study: Acute and convalescent COVID-19 samples came from the United States, Italy and Spain.

This clone came up once. This CDR3 spans 15 amino acids. Germline trimming cut 5 bases from V and 6 bases from J; bases unmatched to any gene: 11. Germline V lookup: CDR1 SGHTA, CDR2 FQGNSA. In the original workflow: Counts of nucleated cells, estimated from reference gene primer amplification, were obtained. The repertoire was sequenced with immunoSEQ multiplex PCR; TCRdb's copy has only in-frame clones and lacks some. V and J calls and clone size are as listed in that table; D and trimming were resolved from the DNA. The repertoire has about 190,000 clones, approximately 80% of them found once; the top ten carry around 12%.

The sequence was collected from a woman in her fifties or sixties with acute or convalescent COVID-19. What was sequenced was peripheral blood. The V call is TRBV7-2, the J call TRBJ2-7; 9 bases line up with TRBD2. CDR3 protein: CASSPEASGTGEQYF. The CDR3, as DNA: TGTGCCAGCAGCCCGGAGGCTAGCGGGACGGGCGAGCAGTACTTC.